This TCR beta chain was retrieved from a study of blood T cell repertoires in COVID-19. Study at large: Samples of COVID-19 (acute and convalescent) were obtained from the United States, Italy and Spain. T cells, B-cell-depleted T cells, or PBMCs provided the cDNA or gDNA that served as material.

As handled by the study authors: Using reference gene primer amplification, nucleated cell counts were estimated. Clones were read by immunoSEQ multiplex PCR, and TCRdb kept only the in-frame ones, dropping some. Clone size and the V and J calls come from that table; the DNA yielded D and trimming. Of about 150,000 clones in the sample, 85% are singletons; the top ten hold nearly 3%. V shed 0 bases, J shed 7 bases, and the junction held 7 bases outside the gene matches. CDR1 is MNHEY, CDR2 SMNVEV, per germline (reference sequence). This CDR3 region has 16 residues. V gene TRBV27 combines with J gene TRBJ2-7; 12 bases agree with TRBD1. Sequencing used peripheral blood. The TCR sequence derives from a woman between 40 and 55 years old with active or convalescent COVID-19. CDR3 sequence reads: CASSLSLGQGAREQYF. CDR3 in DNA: TGTGCCAGCAGTTTATCCCTGGGACAGGGGGCGCGTGAGCAGTACTTC.